This T cell receptor (beta chain) originates from a study of breast tumors, draining lymph nodes, adjacent tissues. CDR3 length: 16 residues. The J segment lost 4 bases and the V segment lost 1 base, leaving 9 bases of the junction unmatched. In germline, CDR1 is SGHRS, CDR2 YFSETQ. This clonotype is categorized as medium-sized. MiXCR was run by TCRdb on the multiplex PCR reads, yielding one entry per CDR3 protein. Counted here are about 25,000 distinct CDR3 sequences, 23% occurring once; the ten biggest clones make up roughly 13%. The sample was breast tumor tissue. The chain combines TRBV5-1 with TRBJ2-7; 9 nucleotides match TRBD1. The TCR comes from a female donor with breast cancer. Some clones in this sample may be carry-over from other donors' samples. This chain's CDR3 is CASSLRSTGGAYEQYF. In DNA, the CDR3 is TGCGCCAGCAGCTTGCGCTCAACAGGGGGCGCGTACGAGCAGTACTTC.